The 31 T cell receptor beta chains presented below share a single source sample, sequenced in a study of T cells in Graves' hyperthyroidism and ophthalmopathy (dated 2019 in TCRdb). Receptors were amplified or captured by multiplex PCR. Reads for this sample came from an Illumina HiSeq 2000. The TCR beta CDR3 regions were amplified from RNA transcripts. The TCR CDR3 was subjected to a first round of RT-PCR using the HTBI primer set and the Qiagen OneStep RT-PCR kit. Clones were called with MiXCR by TCRdb after fastp trimmed the public reads at Q25, and only in-frame beta chains were retained. CDR3 protein duplicates are merged, each entry listing the most common genes and DNA. Within this sample are around 300,000 distinct CDR3 sequences, with around 19% of them counted one time only. The leading ten clones occupy 35% to 45% of the sample. Sequenced: blood. The receptor set was obtained from a man aged 50 to 59 with Graves' ophthalmopathy.

This chain connects TRBV9 to TRBJ2-5; a weak D match, TRBD2 (6 bases). Germline V gene sequence: CDR1 SGDLS, CDR2 YYNGEE. This CDR3 is built from 15 residues. The V gene lost 4 bases and the J gene lost 1 base, with 14 bases spanning the gap. In DNA, the CDR3 is TGTGCCAGCAGCTTCGGGGGTAGCGGCCAAGAGACCCAGTACTTC. It is translated as CASSFGGSGQETQYF.

This clonotype was seen many times. This chain links TRBV5-5 with TRBJ2-3; perhaps TRBD1 as D (6 bases). This CDR3 comprises 16 residues. Per the germline V gene, CDR1 is SGHKS and CDR2 is YYEKEE (reference sequence). Trimming removed 3 bases at V and 4 bases at J, with 18 bases between. The CDR3 region has the DNA TGTGCCAGCAGCTCCCACCCGACAGGATCCCCAGATACGCAGTATTTT. Amino acid sequence: CASSSHPTGSPDTQYF.

There are a few counts of this clonotype. V usage is TRBV20-1 and J usage is TRBJ2-1; D not certain. Trimming took off 6 bases at V and 0 bases at J, with 12 bases between the two ends. The CDR3 is 14 amino acids. In germline, CDR1 is DFQATT, CDR2 SNEGSKA (reference sequence). The CDR3 DNA follows: TGCAGTGCAACGGATAGTAGCTCCTACAATGAGCAGTTCTTC. Protein product: CSATDSSSYNEQFF.

This clonotype was observed at least ten times. The V gene is TRBV20-1, the J gene TRBJ2-3, with TRBD2 matching 9 bases. The V segment lost 5 bases and the J segment 6 bases; nucleotides outside the gene matches: 6. Germline V gene data show CDR1 as DFQATT and CDR2 as SNEGSKA (reference sequence). The length of the CDR3 is 13 residues. The CDR3 nucleotides are TGCAGTGCTGGCGAGACTAGCGGCGATACGCAGTATTTT. It yields the protein CSAGETSGDTQYF.

The V gene is TRBV7-7, the J gene TRBJ1-1; 10 bases agree with TRBD1. V lost 5 bases and J lost 5; bases outside the gene matches: 8. Germline V gene sequence: CDR1 SSHAT, CDR2 FNYEAQ (reference sequence). The CDR3 totals 15 residues. Here the CDR3 reads CASSPWTGGQTEAFF. The CDR3 DNA reads TGTGCCAGCAGCCCCTGGACAGGGGGTCAGACTGAAGCTTTCTTT. Together with reference TRBV7-7 and TRBJ1-1, the CDR3 gives the full variable domain: GAGVSQSPRYKVTKRGQDVTLRCDPISSHATLYWYQQALGQGPEFLTYFNYEAQPDKSGLPSDRFSAERPEGSISTLTIQRTEQRDSAMYRCASSPWTGGQTEAFFGQGTRLTVV.

This clonotype occurred many times. This chain connects TRBV6-1 to TRBJ2-5; unclear D gene. In germline, CDR1 is MNHNS, CDR2 SASEGT. V lost 8 bases, J lost 4 bases, and 8 bases lay in between. This CDR3 is 11 amino acids long. CDR3 region: CASGSAETQYF. In DNA, the CDR3 is TGTGCCAGCGGGTCGGCAGAGACCCAGTACTTC.

This clonotype appeared many times. V usage is TRBV12-3 or TRBV12-4 and J usage is TRBJ2-5, with 7 bases matching TRBD1. Losses at the gene ends were 6 bases for V and 5 bases for J; bases not matched to a gene: 0. The CDR3 is 11 residues long. CDR3 DNA: TGTGCCAGCAGACAGGGGGAGACCCAGTACTTC. Residues: CASRQGETQYF.

This clonotype has a handful of counts. The chain couples TRBV7-6 to TRBJ2-3; tentative D call: TRBD1 (6 bases). Trimming stripped 4 bases from V and 5 bases from J, with 19 bases between. There are 16 residues in the CDR3. In germline, CDR1 is SGHVS, CDR2 FNYEAQ. CDR3 sequence reads: CASSSPTGILVDTQYF. The CDR3 region has the DNA TGTGCCAGCAGCTCCCCCACAGGGATCCTGGTAGATACGCAGTATTTT.

This clonotype was observed many times. J is TRBJ2-3 and V is TRBV11-2; TRBD2 agrees at 7 bases. Germline values: CDR1 SGHAT, CDR2 FQNNGV. The ends lost 0 bases at V and 4 bases at J; junction bases unmatched: 4. The CDR3 is 15 amino acids. CDR3 in amino acids: CASSLESGEPDTQYF. DNA for the CDR3: TGTGCCAGCAGCTTAGAAAGCGGGGAGCCAGATACGCAGTATTTT.

J is TRBJ1-2 and V is TRBV12-3 or TRBV12-4; D unclear. This CDR3 region has 14 residues. Trimming shortened V by 1 base and J by 0 bases, and 6 bases separated the two germline ends. The CDR3 nucleotides are TGTGCCAGCAGTTTAGGTCCCTCTAACTATGGCTACACCTTC. This gives the protein CASSLGPSNYGYTF.

The sample holds many counts of this clonotype. This sequence joins TRBV5-1 and TRBJ2-2, with D tentatively TRBD1 (6 bases). V lost 3 bases to trimming and J lost 3 bases, with 18 bases between them. The CDR3 runs 17 residues. CDR1 SGHRS and CDR2 YFSETQ come from the germline V gene. The CDR3 DNA reads TGCGCCAGCAGCTCCACCGGTCCGGGACACCACACCGGGGAGCTGTTTTTT. The encoded protein is CASSSTGPGHHTGELFF.

In its sample, this clonotype was seen a few times. The V gene is TRBV10-3, the J gene TRBJ2-5; D is possibly TRBD2 (6 bases). Trimming took off 2 bases at V and 5 bases at J, with 9 bases between the two ends. CDR1 and CDR2 (germline): ENHRY, SYGVKD. The CDR3 consists of 13 residues. The DNA for the CDR3 is TGTGCCATCAGTGAGGCGGGGCGGGAGACCCAGTACTTC. This sequence encodes CAISEAGRETQYF.

This clonotype was seen many times. The gene calls are TRBV30 and TRBJ1-5; 7 bases line up with TRBD1. The germline gives CDR1 GTSNPN, CDR2 SVGIG (reference sequence). Trimming took 0 bases from V and 6 from J; bases not matched to a gene: 8. CDR3 length equals 15 residues. The CDR3, as DNA: TGTGCCTGGAGTGTACCCCGACAGGGAAGTCAGCCCCAGCATTTT. This sequence encodes CAWSVPRQGSQPQHF.

In its sample, this clonotype was seen many times. The J gene is TRBJ2-1, the V gene TRBV10-3, with TRBD2 identical over 7 bases. The CDR3 spans 15 residues. Germline V gene data show CDR1 as ENHRY and CDR2 as SYGVKD. V lost 5 bases, J lost 9 bases, and 13 bases stayed unmatched. The DNA of the CDR3 is TGTGCCATCAGTCAAGTCGGGGCGGGAGCACCTGAGCAGTTCTTC. Translated, it gives CAISQVGAGAPEQFF.

This clonotype came up a few times. The chain couples TRBV10-1 to TRBJ1-1, with D perhaps matching TRBD1 (6 bases). Germline CDR1 is WNHNN and CDR2 is SYGVQD (reference sequence). This CDR3 has 15 residues. The germline V and J ends were trimmed by 3 bases and 1 base, with 12 bases remaining between them. The CDR3 DNA reads TGCGCCAGCAGTGATTCGGACAGTCCGAACACTGAAGCTTTCTTT. Protein sequence: CASSDSDSPNTEAFF.

The gene calls are TRBV27 and TRBJ2-1; the D call may be TRBD1 or TRBD2 (7 bases each). The CDR3 contains 16 residues. V was cut by 2 bases and J by 5 bases, with 16 bases left in between. Germline assignment: CDR1 MNHEY and CDR2 SMNVEV (reference sequence). The DNA for the CDR3 is TGTGCCAGCAGTTTAAGCGGGACAGCAAGGAACAATGAGCAGTTCTTC. As protein: CASSLSGTARNNEQFF.

The gene calls are TRBV24-1 and TRBJ1-4; D might be TRBD1 (5 bases). From germline, CDR1 is KGHDR and CDR2 SFDVKD. V was trimmed by 4 bases and J by 5 bases, leaving 13 bases between them. The CDR3 consists of 15 residues. The CDR3 nucleotides read TGTGCCACCAGTGACCCCGGGACGGGGAATGAAAAACTGTTTTTT. It encodes CATSDPGTGNEKLFF.

Comment on this clonotype: This may come from a read error, since a much larger clone is one base off. The chain combines TRBV5-1 with TRBJ2-1; the D gene is possibly TRBD1 (7 bases). CDR3 size: 16 residues. Looked up from germline, CDR1 is SGHRS and CDR2 is YFSETQ. In DNA, the CDR3 is TGCGCCGGCAGCCCGGGGGACAGCAGCTCCTACAATGAGCAGTTCTTC. Protein sequence: CAGSPGDSSSYNEQFF. The variable domain in full, with the rest retrieved from reference TRBV5-1 and TRBJ2-1, is KAGVTQTPRYLIKTRGQQVTLSCSPISGHRSVSWYQQTPGQGLQFLFEYFSETQRNKGNFPGRFSGRQFSNSRSEMNVSTLELGDSALYLCAGSPGDSSSYNEQFFGPGTRLTVL.

This clonotype has at least ten counts. CDR3 bases: TGTGCCAGCAGCTTAGGAACCGGGGGCGCTTCGAACTATGGCTACACCTTC. It yields the protein CASSLGTGGASNYGYTF. The chain is built from TRBV7-8 and TRBJ1-2, with D tentatively TRBD1 (6 bases). V lost 1 base and J lost 2, with 17 bases in between. The CDR3 spans 17 residues. The germline CDR1 and CDR2 sequences are SGHVS and FQNEAQ.

This clonotype was found a few times. V usage is TRBV28 and J usage is TRBJ1-6; D gene ambiguous. The germline V gene encodes CDR1 MDHEN and CDR2 SYDVKM. This CDR3 contains 14 residues. V shed 6 bases and J shed 4 bases, with 10 bases lying between them. CDR3 nucleotide sequence: TGTGCCAGCAGAAGGACTGGATATAATTCACCCCTCCACTTT. Its protein is CASRRTGYNSPLHF.

This clonotype was detected ten times or more. V usage is TRBV28 and J usage is TRBJ1-3; D not resolved. V lost 3 bases and J lost 4, with 4 bases in between. Germline assignment: CDR1 MDHEN and CDR2 SYDVKM. CDR3 length: 12 amino acids. This CDR3 is CASSLRGNTIYF. CDR3 sequence (DNA): TGTGCCAGCAGTTTGAGAGGAAACACCATATATTTT.

On this clonotype itself: A read error is possible here, since a much larger clone lies one base away. The chain carries TRBV20-1 and TRBJ2-7, with 16 bases fitting TRBD2. V dropped 6 bases and J dropped 3; count of bases not matched to a gene: 5. The CDR3 consists of 15 residues. Looked up from germline, CDR1 is DFQATT and CDR2 is SNEGSKA (reference sequence). DNA for the CDR3: TGCAGTGCCCGGGGACTAGCGGGAGGGGTCTACGAGCAGTACTTC. Amino acid sequence: CSARGLAGGVYEQYF.

The CDR3 coding sequence is TGTGCCAGTAAGGGACAGTCTCACACCGGGGAGCTGTTTTTT. This sequence encodes CASKGQSHTGELFF. The J gene is TRBJ2-2, the V gene TRBV19; 7 nucleotides agree with TRBD1. After removal of 7 bases from V and 3 bases from J, the junction contained 5 bases not matched to a gene. The CDR3 contains 14 residues. Germline V gives CDR1 LNHDA, CDR2 SQIVND (reference sequence).

The table lists this clonotype with a few counts. The CDR3, as DNA: TGCAGCGTTGAAATAGGCAGGGGGCCGGGAGGCTACACCTTC. It encodes CSVEIGRGPGGYTF. The genes are TRBV29-1 and TRBJ1-2, with TRBD1 matching over 8 bases. Per germline, CDR1 SQVTM and CDR2 ANQGSEA. V lost 2 bases, J lost 8 bases, and 10 bases stayed unmatched. The CDR3 length is 14 residues.

This chain links TRBV11-1 with TRBJ2-7; D is unclear. Deletions cut 5 bases from V and 7 bases from J, with 12 bases between. The CDR3 extends over 12 amino acids. Germline-derived CDR1 and CDR2 are SGHAT and FQDESV (reference sequence). The CDR3 DNA reads as TGTGCCAGCAGCCCACAATTTAGGGAGCAGTACTTC. Protein sequence: CASSPQFREQYF.

This clonotype turned up a few times. The genes are TRBV27 and TRBJ2-2; D possibly uses TRBD1 or TRBD2 (5 bases each). V lost 3 bases and J lost 6, with 20 bases in between. From germline, CDR1 is MNHEY and CDR2 SMNVEV (reference sequence). This CDR3 contains 17 residues. The CDR3 spells CASSLGVGGLPSGELFF. CDR3 DNA sequence: TGTGCCAGCAGTTTGGGGGTCGGTGGACTCCCGTCCGGGGAGCTGTTTTTT.

This clonotype has just one count. The junction shows a germline mismatch at one end, possibly a read error. The chain couples TRBV20-1 to TRBJ1-5; maybe TRBD1 (5 bases). Germline V CDR1 and CDR2: DFQATT, SNEGSKA (reference sequence). The CDR3 is 12 residues long. This CDR3 reads CSVRDRDGPQHF. CDR3 bases: TGCAGTGTTAGAGATCGGGACGGGCCCCAGCATTTT.

The sample holds a few counts of this clonotype. This sequence joins TRBV3-1 and TRBJ1-4; 7 nucleotides agree with TRBD1. This CDR3 contains 15 residues. With 6 bases clipped from V and 4 bases from J, the junction kept 8 bases outside the gene matches. Germline V gene sequence: CDR1 LGHDT, CDR2 YNNKEL (reference sequence). The CDR3 here is CASSDRDSSNEKLFF. In nucleotides, the CDR3 is TGTGCCAGCAGTGACAGGGATTCGAGTAATGAAAAACTGTTTTTT.

This chain connects TRBV2 to TRBJ2-1, with 9 nucleotides matching TRBD2. The junction had 6 bases not matched to a gene; V was cut back by 2 bases and J by 4 bases. CDR3 length equals 16 residues. From germline, CDR1 is SNHLY and CDR2 FYNNEI. The CDR3 nucleotides are TGTGCCAGCAGTGAACTAGCGGGGAGGGCTTACAATGAGCAGTTCTTC. This encodes CASSELAGRAYNEQFF.

J is TRBJ1-1 and V is TRBV6-1; D ambiguous. The V gene's germline CDR1 is MNHNS and CDR2 SASEGT. CDR3 length: 12 residues. V lost 9 bases to trimming and J lost 0 bases, with 8 bases between them. CDR3 DNA: TGTGCCAGTAAACGGCTGAACACTGAAGCTTTCTTT. It specifies CASKRLNTEAFF.

This clonotype was observed a handful of times. V and J are TRBV5-6 and TRBJ2-1; TRBD2 agrees at 11 bases. Germline CDR1 SGHDT, CDR2 YYEEEE. The ends lost 5 bases at V and 1 base at J; junction bases unmatched: 5. The CDR3 consists of 16 residues. This CDR3 is CASRETSGSSYNEQFF. The CDR3 region has the DNA TGTGCCAGCAGGGAAACTAGCGGGAGTTCCTACAATGAGCAGTTCTTC.